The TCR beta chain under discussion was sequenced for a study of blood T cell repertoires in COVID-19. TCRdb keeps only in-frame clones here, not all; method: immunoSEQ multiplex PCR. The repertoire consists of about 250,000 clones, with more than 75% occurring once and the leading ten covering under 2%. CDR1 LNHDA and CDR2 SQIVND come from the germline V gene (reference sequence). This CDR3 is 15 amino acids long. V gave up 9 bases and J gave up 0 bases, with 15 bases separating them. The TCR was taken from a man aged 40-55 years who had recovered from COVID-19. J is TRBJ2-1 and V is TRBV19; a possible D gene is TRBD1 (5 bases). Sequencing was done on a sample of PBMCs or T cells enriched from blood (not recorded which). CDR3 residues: CASQGYPGSYNEQFF. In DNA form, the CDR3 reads TGTGCCAGCCAGGGCTACCCAGGCTCCTACAATGAGCAGTTCTTC. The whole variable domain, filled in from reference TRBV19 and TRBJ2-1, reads DGGITQSPKYLFRKEGQNVTLSCEQNLNHDAMYWYRQDPGQGLRLIYYSQIVNDFQKGDIAEGYSVSREKKESFPLTVTSAQKNPTAFYLCASQGYPGSYNEQFFGPGTRLTVL.